Listed below are T cell receptor beta chains from one sample, sequenced in a study of T cell repertoires in aging, cancer and after chemotherapy. TCRdb re-called the multiplex PCR reads with MiXCR, one entry per CDR3 protein. Altogether about 9,800 distinct CDR3 sequences are present, 37% being singletons, with the ten largest covering 9.9%. The sequenced sample consisted of blood. These receptors were taken from a human donor in good health. Both conserved end residues are part of each CDR3. Fields, in order: clone size, J gene, V gene, D gene, CDR3 DNA, CDR3 protein. D genes are given only for firm matches. Clone size appears in some rows only: once, few, many, or a class for an expanded clone.

abundance: -; j_gene: TRBJ2-5; v_gene: TRBV7-2; d_gene: -; CDR3nt: TGTGCCAGCAGCCCTAAGGGGGGGACCCAGTACTTC; CDR3aa: CASSPKGGTQYF
abundance: few; j_gene: TRBJ2-2; v_gene: TRBV20-1; d_gene: TRBD2; CDR3nt: TGCAGTGCTAGAGATACCGGACTAGCGAACACCGGGGAGCTGTTTTTT; CDR3aa: CSARDTGLANTGELFF
abundance: medium-sized; j_gene: TRBJ2-3; v_gene: TRBV6-2/TRBV6-3; d_gene: TRBD1; CDR3nt: TGTGCCAGCAGTGACAGGGCCACAGATACGCAGTATTTT; CDR3aa: CASSDRATDTQYF
abundance: -; j_gene: TRBJ2-1; v_gene: TRBV12-3/TRBV12-4; d_gene: -; CDR3nt: TGTGCCAGCAGTCAGGCAGACAATGAGCAGTTCTTC; CDR3aa: CASSQADNEQFF
abundance: medium-sized; j_gene: TRBJ1-1; v_gene: TRBV29-1; d_gene: TRBD1; CDR3nt: TGCAGCGGGACAGGTTACCAGAACACTGAAGCTTTCTTT; CDR3aa: CSGTGYQNTEAFF
abundance: -; j_gene: TRBJ1-5; v_gene: TRBV6-5; d_gene: -; CDR3nt: TGTGCCAGCAGCCCAAGACAGGCGCTAATCAAGCCCCAGCATTTT; CDR3aa: CASSPRQALIKPQHF
abundance: few; j_gene: TRBJ1-1; v_gene: TRBV6-5; d_gene: -; CDR3nt: TGTGCCAGCAGTTACGGCACTGAAGCTTTCTTT; CDR3aa: CASSYGTEAFF
abundance: medium-sized; j_gene: TRBJ1-4; v_gene: TRBV29-1; d_gene: -; CDR3nt: TGCAGCGCCGACCGGAATGAAAAACTGTTTTTT; CDR3aa: CSADRNEKLFF
abundance: -; j_gene: TRBJ2-7; v_gene: TRBV30; d_gene: -; CDR3nt: TGTGCCTGGAGTGAAGGCAGGGGGACTCGTACACCCTACGAGCAGTACTTC; CDR3aa: CAWSEGRGTRTPYEQYF
abundance: -; j_gene: TRBJ2-2; v_gene: TRBV5-4; d_gene: -; CDR3nt: TGTGCCAGCAGCTACAGGACGGTGAACACCGGGGAGCTGTTTTTT; CDR3aa: CASSYRTVNTGELFF
abundance: few; j_gene: TRBJ2-3; v_gene: TRBV5-5; d_gene: -; CDR3nt: TGTGCCAGCAGCTCCCTTGTGGGGGGCACAGATACGCAGTATTTT; CDR3aa: CASSSLVGGTDTQYF
abundance: -; j_gene: TRBJ2-1; v_gene: TRBV27; d_gene: -; CDR3nt: TGTGCCAGCAGTTTTTCGCTAGGCAATGAGCAGTTCTTC; CDR3aa: CASSFSLGNEQFF
abundance: -; j_gene: TRBJ2-2; v_gene: TRBV6-1; d_gene: -; CDR3nt: TGTGCCAGCACCCCCAATGGGGGGTTGGGGACCGGGGAGCTGTTTTTT; CDR3aa: CASTPNGGLGTGELFF
abundance: -; j_gene: TRBJ2-1; v_gene: TRBV6-5; d_gene: -; CDR3nt: TGTGCCAGCACGCCCCCTGGGGGCAATGAGCAGTTCTTC; CDR3aa: CASTPPGGNEQFF
abundance: few; j_gene: TRBJ2-1; v_gene: TRBV19; d_gene: -; CDR3nt: TGTGCCAGTAGTATCAGATGGAGCTCCTACAATGAGCAGTTCTTC; CDR3aa: CASSIRWSSYNEQFF
abundance: few; j_gene: TRBJ2-7; v_gene: TRBV19; d_gene: TRBD1; CDR3nt: TGTGCCAGTAGTGTCGCCAATCAGGGGGCCTACGAGCAGTACTTC; CDR3aa: CASSVANQGAYEQYF
abundance: few; j_gene: TRBJ2-7; v_gene: TRBV15; d_gene: -; CDR3nt: TGTGCCACCAGCAGAGACGGCAGGGTAGACAACGAGCAGTACTTC; CDR3aa: CATSRDGRVDNEQYF
abundance: few; j_gene: TRBJ2-7; v_gene: TRBV6-2/TRBV6-3; d_gene: TRBD1; CDR3nt: TGTGCCAGCGCCTCCCTGGGACAGTCCTACGAGCAGTACTTC; CDR3aa: CASASLGQSYEQYF
abundance: few; j_gene: TRBJ1-3; v_gene: TRBV6-1; d_gene: -; CDR3nt: TGTGCCAGCAGTGAACTGTACAGCGGAAACACCATATATTTT; CDR3aa: CASSELYSGNTIYF
abundance: -; j_gene: TRBJ2-1; v_gene: TRBV5-4; d_gene: TRBD1; CDR3nt: TGTGCCAGCAAGGGGGACAGATCATACAATGAGCAGTTCTTC; CDR3aa: CASKGDRSYNEQFF
abundance: few; j_gene: TRBJ2-1; v_gene: TRBV6-4; d_gene: TRBD2; CDR3nt: TGTGCCAGCAGTGAAGTAAGCGGGAGTTACAATGAGCAGTTCTTC; CDR3aa: CASSEVSGSYNEQFF
abundance: -; j_gene: TRBJ1-2; v_gene: TRBV5-1; d_gene: TRBD1; CDR3nt: TGCGCCAGCAGCTCGGGACAGGGACAAAATGGCTACACCTTC; CDR3aa: CASSSGQGQNGYTF
abundance: few; j_gene: TRBJ2-5; v_gene: TRBV6-2/TRBV6-3; d_gene: -; CDR3nt: TGTGCCAGCCACATGGACCCCACAGAGACCCAGTACTTC; CDR3aa: CASHMDPTETQYF
abundance: -; j_gene: TRBJ2-7; v_gene: TRBV18; d_gene: -; CDR3nt: TGTGCCAGCTCAGCTCCCTACGAGCAGTACTTC; CDR3aa: CASSAPYEQYF
abundance: -; j_gene: TRBJ2-6; v_gene: TRBV27; d_gene: -; CDR3nt: TGTGCCAACAGTTTCTCTGGGGCCAACGTCCTGACTTTC; CDR3aa: CANSFSGANVLTF
abundance: -; j_gene: TRBJ2-7; v_gene: TRBV12-3/TRBV12-4; d_gene: TRBD2; CDR3nt: TGTGCCAGCAACATGTGGGGGAGGGCCTACGAGCAGTACTTC; CDR3aa: CASNMWGRAYEQYF
abundance: -; j_gene: TRBJ2-1; v_gene: TRBV29-1; d_gene: TRBD1; CDR3nt: TGCAGCTGCCCGGGACAGGGCTCCTACAATGAGCAGTTCTTC; CDR3aa: CSCPGQGSYNEQFF
abundance: -; j_gene: TRBJ2-7; v_gene: TRBV6-2/TRBV6-3; d_gene: -; CDR3nt: TGTGCCAGCAGTGAAGGACCGGGCTCCTACGAGCAGTACTTC; CDR3aa: CASSEGPGSYEQYF
abundance: -; j_gene: TRBJ1-2; v_gene: TRBV15; d_gene: -; CDR3nt: TGTGCCACCAGCAGAGACAGACAATCATATAGCTACACCTTC; CDR3aa: CATSRDRQSYSYTF
abundance: few; j_gene: TRBJ2-3; v_gene: TRBV11-2; d_gene: -; CDR3nt: TGTGCCAGCACCCCTGGGGCCACAGGGATCCAACGTACGGATACGCAGTATTTT; CDR3aa: CASTPGATGIQRTDTQYF
abundance: medium-sized; j_gene: TRBJ2-3; v_gene: TRBV30; d_gene: TRBD2; CDR3nt: TGTGCCTGGAGTGTAAGGGACTATCAGTATTTT; CDR3aa: CAWSVRDYQYF
abundance: few; j_gene: TRBJ1-4; v_gene: TRBV7-2; d_gene: -; CDR3nt: TGTGCCAGCAGCTCCACGGGACTCTCGGGGGAAAAACTGTTTTTT; CDR3aa: CASSSTGLSGEKLFF
abundance: -; j_gene: TRBJ1-5; v_gene: TRBV7-2; d_gene: -; CDR3nt: TGTGCCAGCAGCTTCCCGGGACCCAATCAGCCCCAGCATTTT; CDR3aa: CASSFPGPNQPQHF
abundance: medium-sized; j_gene: TRBJ2-2; v_gene: TRBV19; d_gene: -; CDR3nt: TGTGCCAGTAGTATTCGGGGGGCGAGCGGGGAGCTGTTTTTT; CDR3aa: CASSIRGASGELFF
abundance: -; j_gene: TRBJ2-5; v_gene: TRBV27; d_gene: TRBD2; CDR3nt: TGTGCCAGCAGTTTAAGACTAGCGGGAGGGCCGGGAGAGACCCAGTACTTC; CDR3aa: CASSLRLAGGPGETQYF
abundance: medium-sized; j_gene: TRBJ2-7; v_gene: TRBV29-1; d_gene: TRBD1; CDR3nt: TGCAGCGTTGTCCCGGGACAGGATAACTACGAGCAGTACTTC; CDR3aa: CSVVPGQDNYEQYF
abundance: medium-sized; j_gene: TRBJ2-1; v_gene: TRBV19; d_gene: -; CDR3nt: TGTGCCAGTAGTATCTTTGCGTCGGGAACGCTTTACGAGCAGTTCTTC; CDR3aa: CASSIFASGTLYEQFF
abundance: medium-sized; j_gene: TRBJ2-3; v_gene: TRBV19; d_gene: -; CDR3nt: TGTGCCAGTAGCCGGGACTCCTCTAGCACAGATACGCAGTATTTT; CDR3aa: CASSRDSSSTDTQYF
abundance: -; j_gene: TRBJ2-1; v_gene: TRBV5-6; d_gene: -; CDR3nt: TGTGCCAGCAGCCGTCGAGGGGGAAGGGTTAGCAATGAGCAGTTCTTC; CDR3aa: CASSRRGGRVSNEQFF
abundance: -; j_gene: TRBJ2-1; v_gene: TRBV10-3; d_gene: TRBD1; CDR3nt: TGTGCCATCCCAGGACAGGGCAATGAGCAGTTCTTC; CDR3aa: CAIPGQGNEQFF
abundance: -; j_gene: TRBJ2-7; v_gene: TRBV30; d_gene: -; CDR3nt: TGTGCCTGGAGTGGCAGGGAGGACGGCGAGCAGTACTTC; CDR3aa: CAWSGREDGEQYF
abundance: -; j_gene: TRBJ2-1; v_gene: TRBV19; d_gene: -; CDR3nt: TGTGCCAGTAGTATAGTAAATGAGCAGTTCTTC; CDR3aa: CASSIVNEQFF
abundance: -; j_gene: TRBJ2-5; v_gene: TRBV28; d_gene: -; CDR3nt: TGTGCCAGCAGTTTTACAGAGCAAGAGACCCAGTACTTC; CDR3aa: CASSFTEQETQYF
abundance: -; j_gene: TRBJ2-7; v_gene: TRBV6-4; d_gene: TRBD1; CDR3nt: TGTGCCAGCAGTCACCGGGACAGTATCTACGAGCAGTACTTC; CDR3aa: CASSHRDSIYEQYF
abundance: few; j_gene: TRBJ2-7; v_gene: TRBV12-3/TRBV12-4; d_gene: TRBD1; CDR3nt: TGTGCCAGCAGTGCCGGGACAGGGGGGAACGAGCAGTACTTC; CDR3aa: CASSAGTGGNEQYF
abundance: -; j_gene: TRBJ2-7; v_gene: TRBV5-6; d_gene: -; CDR3nt: TGTGCCAGCAGCTTGGGGAGGGCCAAGACCGAGCAGTACTTC; CDR3aa: CASSLGRAKTEQYF
abundance: -; j_gene: TRBJ1-4; v_gene: TRBV5-1; d_gene: -; CDR3nt: TGCGCCAGCAGACTAACAGGGAGAATGTTTTTT; CDR3aa: CASRLTGRMFF
abundance: -; j_gene: TRBJ2-3; v_gene: TRBV27; d_gene: -; CDR3nt: TGTGCCAGCAGTTTTTTACCAGCCCCTAGCACAGATACGCAGTATTTT; CDR3aa: CASSFLPAPSTDTQYF
abundance: -; j_gene: TRBJ2-4; v_gene: TRBV6-2/TRBV6-3; d_gene: -; CDR3nt: TGTGCCAGCAGTTACCTTCGAGGCGGGTACAAAAACATTCAGTACTTC; CDR3aa: CASSYLRGGYKNIQYF
abundance: large; j_gene: TRBJ2-1; v_gene: TRBV29-1; d_gene: TRBD2; CDR3nt: TGCAGCGTTAGGGGACTAGCGGCCTACAATGAGCAGTTCTTC; CDR3aa: CSVRGLAAYNEQFF
abundance: medium-sized; j_gene: TRBJ2-7; v_gene: TRBV6-6; d_gene: TRBD2; CDR3nt: TGTGCCAGTGGGTGGGGACTAGCGGGAGTGAAGTACTTC; CDR3aa: CASGWGLAGVKYF
abundance: -; j_gene: TRBJ2-2; v_gene: TRBV27; d_gene: -; CDR3nt: TGTGCCAGCAGTTCCGGGATAGGGTGGACCGGGGAGCTGTTTTTT; CDR3aa: CASSSGIGWTGELFF
abundance: few; j_gene: TRBJ1-1; v_gene: TRBV19; d_gene: -; CDR3nt: TGTGCCAGTAGTATTATGGGAAACACTGAAGCTTTCTTT; CDR3aa: CASSIMGNTEAFF
abundance: -; j_gene: TRBJ2-7; v_gene: TRBV6-1; d_gene: TRBD2; CDR3nt: TGTGCCAGCACCCCGGGGGGTAGTCCCGAGCAGTACTTC; CDR3aa: CASTPGGSPEQYF
abundance: -; j_gene: TRBJ2-3; v_gene: TRBV7-2; d_gene: TRBD2; CDR3nt: TGTGCCAGCAGCTTAGCGGGCGGGAGAATAGGCACAGATACGCAGTATTTT; CDR3aa: CASSLAGGRIGTDTQYF
abundance: -; j_gene: TRBJ2-7; v_gene: TRBV5-4; d_gene: -; CDR3nt: TGTGCCAGCAGCTTGCAGGTCCCACCCTACGAGCAGTACTTC; CDR3aa: CASSLQVPPYEQYF
abundance: medium-sized; j_gene: TRBJ2-5; v_gene: TRBV29-1; d_gene: -; CDR3nt: TGCAGCGTTGAGGCAGGAGATTACCAAGAGACCCAGTACTTC; CDR3aa: CSVEAGDYQETQYF